Shown below are 21 T cell receptor beta chains from a single sample sequenced in a study of spatial heterogeneity in lung cancer (dated 2019 in TCRdb). Receptor libraries were prepared by 5' RACE. The reads were generated on a NextSeq 500. Using fastp trimming at Q25 and MiXCR clonotype assembly, TCRdb reanalyzed the public sequencing data and kept in-frame beta chains. Rows merge per CDR3 protein into single entries with the most common DNA and genes. The sample table contains tens of thousands of distinct CDR3 sequences; only one count was recorded for roughly an eighth of them. Together, the top ten hold 4.5% to 5.5% of the sample. Sample time point, as interpreted from the label and publication: sample taken at primary tumor resection. For TCR sequencing, whole RNA was extracted from tumor and nontumor lung tissue, or from cryopreserved PBMC samples, and no cell sorting was done. The sequencing here drew on PBMCs, taken at surgery. Every receptor here comes from a male donor with early-stage non-small cell lung cancer.

This chain connects TRBV5-6 to TRBJ1-6; D gene unclear. CDR3 length equals 14 residues. Trimming removed 0 bases from V and 11 bases from J, with 12 bases in between. Germline V CDR1 and CDR2: SGHDT, YYEEEE. CDR3: CASSLAPLRAPLHF. DNA for the CDR3: TGTGCCAGCAGCTTGGCCCCCCTCCGGGCACCCCTCCACTTT.

This chain uses TRBV13 with TRBJ2-3; 8 bases are shared with TRBD2. The junction had 5 bases not matched to a gene; V was cut back by 3 bases and J by 0 bases. The length of the CDR3 is 16 residues. Germline CDR1 and CDR2: PRHDT and FYEKMQ (reference sequence). For the CDR3, the DNA is TGTGCCAGCAGCTTGGGACTAGGCCAGAGCACAGATACGCAGTATTTT. Its translation: CASSLGLGQSTDTQYF. The full variable domain, rest sourced from reference TRBV13 and TRBJ2-3, is AAGVIQSPRHLIKEKRETATLKCYPIPRHDTVYWYQQGPGQDPQFLISFYEKMQSDKGSIPDRFSAQQFSDYHSELNMSSLELGDSALYFCASSLGLGQSTDTQYFGPGTRLTVL.

This clonotype occurred a few times. CDR3 in DNA: TGCAGCGTTACGGACAGCCAGGAGACACCCTATGGCTACACCTTC. Its protein product is CSVTDSQETPYGYTF. The genes are TRBV29-1 and TRBJ1-2; the D gene is possibly TRBD1 (6 bases). The length of the CDR3 is 15 residues. Germline loops: CDR1 SQVTM, CDR2 ANQGSEA. V lost 5 bases, J lost 4 bases, and 20 bases lay in between.

This clonotype was observed a few times. This chain uses TRBV29-1 with TRBJ1-3; D ambiguous. Germline values: CDR1 SQVTM, CDR2 ANQGSEA. The CDR3 contains 14 residues. V was shortened by 3 bases and J by 3 bases, with 12 bases between the two germline ends. CDR3 sequence: CSVETGSDGNTIYF. CDR3 nucleotides: TGCAGCGTTGAGACGGGAAGTGATGGAAACACCATATATTTT.

The chain carries TRBV19 and TRBJ1-6; D call uncertain. The CDR3 has 12 amino acids. Trimming took off 7 bases at V and 10 bases at J, with 11 bases between the two ends. Germline-derived CDR1 and CDR2 are LNHDA and SQIVND (reference sequence). The CDR3 DNA sequence: TGTGCCAGTAATGAAGGAAACTCACCCCTCCACTTT. Translation gives CASNEGNSPLHF.

This rearrangement joins TRBV6-2 or TRBV6-3 to TRBJ2-1; 16 nucleotides agree with TRBD2. This CDR3 spans 18 amino acids. Trimming cost V 6 bases and J 0 bases; bases outside gene matches: 5. Germline V lookup: CDR1 MNHEY, CDR2 SVGEGT. The CDR3: CASSGTSGRAGSYNEQFF. The DNA for the CDR3 is TGTGCCAGCAGCGGGACTAGCGGGAGGGCCGGCTCCTACAATGAGCAGTTCTTC.

This clonotype has a handful of counts. J is TRBJ2-1 and V is TRBV19; the match to TRBD2 covers 11 bases. Germline assignment: CDR1 LNHDA and CDR2 SQIVND (reference sequence). Trimming removed 3 bases from V and 0 bases from J; junction bases left unmatched: 4. CDR3 length equals 17 residues. In nucleotides, the CDR3 is TGTGCCAGTAGTATTTGGACTAGCGGGTACTCCTACAATGAGCAGTTCTTC. Protein sequence: CASSIWTSGYSYNEQFF.

This clonotype was seen repeatedly, ten times or more. This chain uses TRBV25-1 with TRBJ2-3; D is unclear. The germline V gene has CDR1 MGHDK and CDR2 SYGVNS. The CDR3 runs 14 residues. The V end was cut by 5 bases, the J end by 0 bases, with 9 bases between. CDR3 residues: CASSPYTSTDTQYF. Here the CDR3 DNA reads TGTGCCAGCAGTCCTTATACTAGCACAGATACGCAGTATTTT.

This clonotype was detected only a few times. The gene calls are TRBV19 and TRBJ2-3; D might be TRBD1 (5 bases). Per the germline V gene, CDR1 is LNHDA and CDR2 is SQIVND (reference sequence). V was shortened by 5 bases and J by 3 bases, with 9 bases between the two germline ends. This CDR3 contains 13 residues. In DNA form, the CDR3 reads TGTGCCAGTAGTTCCCAGGGAACAGATACGCAGTATTTT. It codes for CASSSQGTDTQYF. The complete variable domain, with remaining parts taken from reference TRBV19 and TRBJ2-3, reads DGGITQSPKYLFRKEGQNVTLSCEQNLNHDAMYWYRQDPGQGLRLIYYSQIVNDFQKGDIAEGYSVSREKKESFPLTVTSAQKNPTAFYLCASSSQGTDTQYFGPGTRLTVL.

This clonotype was recorded a few times. This chain links TRBV6-2 or TRBV6-3 with TRBJ2-3; D uncertain. CDR1 MNHEY and CDR2 SVGEGT come from the germline V gene. The CDR3 runs 13 residues. Trimming cost V 10 bases and J 1 base, with 12 bases left between them. The chain's CDR3 is CATKREGTDTQYF. For the CDR3, the DNA is TGTGCCACTAAACGCGAGGGCACAGATACGCAGTATTTT.

Many counts were recorded for this clonotype. CDR3 coding DNA: TGCAGCGTTGAAGAGCCCAGGGGAACCGGGGAGCTGTTTTTT. It is translated as CSVEEPRGTGELFF. V usage is TRBV29-1 and J usage is TRBJ2-2, with D maybe TRBD1 (6 bases). Looked up from germline, CDR1 is SQVTM and CDR2 is ANQGSEA. The CDR3 is 14 residues long. Trimming removed 0 bases at V and 5 bases at J, with 10 bases between.

This clonotype turned up a few times. This rearrangement joins TRBV30 to TRBJ1-1; D not certain. CDR3 length: 14 residues. Germline-derived CDR1 and CDR2 are GTSNPN and SVGIG (reference sequence). V lost 0 bases, J lost 0 bases, and 8 bases lay in between. The CDR3 nucleotides are TGTGCCTGGAGTGTCGACGGCATGAACACTGAAGCTTTCTTT. It encodes CAWSVDGMNTEAFF.

The chain combines TRBV28 with TRBJ2-7, with D perhaps being TRBD1 or TRBD2 (7 bases each). The V gene's germline CDR1 is MDHEN and CDR2 SYDVKM. V lost 7 bases and J lost 3, with 16 bases in between. This CDR3 contains 14 residues. In nucleotides, the CDR3 is TGTGCCAGCAATCAGGGGGGGAAGATCTACGAGCAGTACTTC. This codes for CASNQGGKIYEQYF.

The table lists this clonotype with many counts. The rearrangement links TRBV5-1 to TRBJ1-4; D gene unclear. CDR3 length: 15 residues. The V end was cut by 0 bases, the J end by 3 bases, with 9 bases between. The germline gives CDR1 SGHRS, CDR2 YFSETQ. The CDR3 DNA follows: TGCGCCAGCAGCTTGGTGGACGGCGCTAATGAAAAACTGTTTTTT. Protein: CASSLVDGANEKLFF.

The chain recombines TRBV14 with TRBJ2-1, with TRBD2 identical over 13 bases. The germline V gene encodes CDR1 SGHDN and CDR2 FVKESK. The CDR3 totals 14 residues. J was trimmed by 8 bases and V by 6 bases; bases with no gene match: 4. The CDR3 is CASRHGLAGDEQFF. The CDR3 DNA reads as TGTGCCAGCAGACACGGACTAGCGGGGGATGAGCAGTTCTTC.

This clonotype was detected ten times or more. This chain uses TRBV29-1 with TRBJ2-7, with 8 bases matching TRBD1. The CDR3 contains 14 residues. V shed 1 base and J 5 bases; nucleotides not matched to a gene: 7. Germline CDR1 reads SQVTM; CDR2 reads ANQGSEA. The DNA for the CDR3 is TGCAGCGTTGAAGGGGGGTCAGGGGGCCACGAGCAGTACTTC. Its translation: CSVEGGSGGHEQYF.

With respect to this clonotype: A much larger clone differs from this one at a single base, so this may be a read error. The genes are TRBV7-2 and TRBJ1-1, with 8 nucleotides matching TRBD1. CDR3 length: 16 amino acids. Germline CDR1 reads SGHTA; CDR2 reads FQGNSA. The CDR3 spells CASSLGTGSMGTGAFF. The CDR3 DNA sequence: TGTGCCAGCAGCTTAGGGACAGGGTCTATGGGAACTGGAGCTTTCTTT.

In this sample, this clonotype turned up a few times. The V gene is TRBV19, the J gene TRBJ2-5, with 9 bases aligning to TRBD1. Germline lookup yields CDR1 LNHDA and CDR2 SQIVND (reference sequence). The V gene end was trimmed by 3 bases and the J gene end by 5 bases; junction bases not matched to a gene: 4. The CDR3 spans 14 residues. The CDR3 region is CASSMTGTGETQYF. CDR3 nucleotides: TGTGCCAGTAGTATGACCGGGACAGGGGAGACCCAGTACTTC.

This clonotype is medium-sized in the sample. V is TRBV20-1 and J is TRBJ2-3; TRBD1 matches at 8 bases. Per germline, CDR1 DFQATT and CDR2 SNEGSKA (reference sequence). This CDR3 region has 15 residues. The junction had 8 bases not matched to a gene; V was cut back by 3 bases and J by 3 bases. The CDR3 region is CSASFGQGATDTQYF. As DNA, the CDR3 is TGCAGTGCTAGTTTCGGACAGGGCGCGACAGATACGCAGTATTTT.

This rearrangement joins TRBV3-1 to TRBJ1-2, with 8 nucleotides matching TRBD1. In germline, CDR1 is LGHDT, CDR2 YNNKEL (reference sequence). The CDR3 spans 15 residues. V was pared by 3 bases and J by 4 bases, with 7 bases of the junction left unmatched. The CDR3 protein is CASSHEQGAFYGYTF. The CDR3 DNA follows: TGTGCCAGCAGCCATGAGCAGGGGGCATTCTATGGCTACACCTTC. Full variable domain (rest looked up from reference TRBV3-1 and TRBJ1-2): DTAVSQTPKYLVTQMGNDKSIKCEQNLGHDTMYWYKQDSKKFLKIMFSYNNKELIINETVPNRFSPKSPDKAHLNLHINSLELGDSAVYFCASSHEQGAFYGYTFGSGTRLTVV.

The table lists this clonotype with many counts. The CDR3 DNA sequence: TGTGCCAGCAGCTTAAAAGGGGAGACCCAGTACTTC. It codes for CASSLKGETQYF. V gene TRBV7-9 combines with J gene TRBJ2-5; D gene uncertain. V lost 2 bases to trimming and J lost 5 bases, with 6 bases between them. CDR3 size: 12 residues. The V gene's germline CDR1 is SEHNR and CDR2 FQNEAQ (reference sequence).